One and the same sample provided the 22 T cell receptor beta chains below, sequenced in a study of blood T cell repertoires in COVID-19. Method: immunoSEQ multiplex PCR; TCRdb's copy keeps in-frame clones and lacks some. This sample has about 180,000 clones, with just over 85% found just once. The specimen was peripheral blood. The receptors derive from a man aged 50 or older with active or convalescent COVID-19.

The chain carries TRBV3-1 (or the pseudogene TRBV3-2) and TRBJ1-1; no clear D gene. The V end was cut by 4 bases, the J end by 4 bases, with 16 bases between. Germline V gene data show CDR1 as LGHDT and CDR2 as YNNKEL (reference sequence). This CDR3 is 15 amino acids long. Written as DNA, the CDR3 is TGTGCCAGCAGCCCCCAAGGCGGAAGCGGCACTGAAGCTTTCTTT. Its translation is CASSPQGGSGTEAFF.

This clone occurred a few times. The chain recombines TRBV6-6 with TRBJ2-7; 7 positions agree with TRBD1. Germline V lookup: CDR1 MNHNY, CDR2 SVGAGI (reference sequence). This CDR3 is built from 16 residues. V gave up 4 bases and J gave up 1 base; unmatched junction bases: 10. Here the CDR3 DNA reads TGTGCCAGCAGTTCGACCTCGACAGGGCATTCCTACGAGCAGTACTTC. Protein product: CASSSTSTGHSYEQYF.

The rearrangement uses TRBV18 and TRBJ2-1, with D possibly being TRBD2 (6 bases). Trimming took off 0 bases at V and 4 bases at J, with 13 bases between the two ends. Looked up from germline, CDR1 is KGHSH and CDR2 is LQKENI. The CDR3 runs to 16 residues. CDR3 DNA: TGTGCCAGCTCACCACCGGGAGTCGGGAGATACAATGAGCAGTTCTTC. This translates into CASSPPGVGRYNEQFF.

The gene calls are TRBV27 and TRBJ2-5; 10 bases map to TRBD2. Germline CDR1 reads MNHEY; CDR2 reads SMNVEV (reference sequence). The ends lost 5 bases at V and 5 bases at J; junction bases unmatched: 5. The length of the CDR3 is 14 residues. CDR3 residues: CASSLTSGLETQYF. CDR3 nucleotides: TGTGCCAGCAGTCTGACTAGCGGGCTTGAGACCCAGTACTTC.

The rearrangement joins TRBV5-1 to TRBJ2-3; 8 bases are shared with TRBD1. V gave up 4 bases and J gave up 5 bases; unmatched junction bases: 9. This CDR3 comprises 15 residues. Germline V CDR1 and CDR2: SGHRS, YFSETQ. CDR3 sequence: CASSGDRFGGDTQYF. CDR3 coding DNA: TGCGCCAGCAGCGGGGACAGGTTCGGTGGAGATACGCAGTATTTT.

V usage is TRBV28 and J usage is TRBJ2-5, with a tentative D call TRBD2 (6 bases). CDR1 is MDHEN, CDR2 SYDVKM, per germline. V dropped 3 bases and J dropped 1 base, with 9 bases sitting between them. The CDR3 is 14 amino acids. The CDR3 coding sequence is TGTGCCAGCAGTTTGCCCGGGGGCCAAGAGACCCAGTACTTC. Encoded protein: CASSLPGGQETQYF.

The chain combines TRBV30 with TRBJ1-3; D gene unclear. V was shortened by 4 bases and J by 0 bases, with 10 bases between the two germline ends. Germline CDR1 and CDR2: GTSNPN and SVGIG (reference sequence). The CDR3 has 14 residues. The DNA for the CDR3 is TGTGCCTGGACGACTCAGAGCTCTGGAAACACCATATATTTT. Protein product: CAWTTQSSGNTIYF.

The chain is built from TRBV6-4 and TRBJ1-1, with a possible D match to TRBD1 (6 bases). This CDR3 has 13 residues. V lost 4 bases to trimming and J lost 5 bases, with 11 bases between them. From germline, CDR1 is MRHNA and CDR2 SNTAGT. The CDR3 loop is CASSVQGGTEAFF. DNA for the CDR3: TGTGCCAGCAGTGTACAGGGAGGGACTGAAGCTTTCTTT.

This clone was recorded a few times. The V call is TRBV7-9, the J call TRBJ2-6; no clear D. The V gene's germline CDR1 is SEHNR and CDR2 FQNEAQ (reference sequence). Trimming took 2 bases from V and 2 from J, leaving 7 bases between them. The CDR3 loop spans 15 amino acids. For the CDR3, the DNA is TGTGCCAGCAGCTTACAGGTTCCTGGGGCCAACGTCCTGACTTTC. This encodes CASSLQVPGANVLTF.

The chain joins TRBV5-1 to TRBJ2-3; D is undetermined. There are 14 residues in the CDR3. The V end was cut by 0 bases, the J end by 2 bases, with 7 bases between. Per germline, CDR1 SGHRS and CDR2 YFSETQ. The CDR3 is CASSLAQNTDTQYF. CDR3 coding DNA: TGCGCCAGCAGCTTGGCCCAGAACACAGATACGCAGTATTTT.

This clone is a singleton in its sample. The chain combines TRBV6-5 with TRBJ1-1; D uncertain. The CDR3 totals 14 residues. Trimming shortened V by 2 bases and J by 3 bases, and 10 bases separated the two germline ends. Germline CDR1 and CDR2: MNHEY and SVGAGI. The CDR3 DNA reads as TGTGCCAGCAGTTACCGGGGATTTGACACTGAAGCTTTCTTT. Its protein product is CASSYRGFDTEAFF.

The chain recombines TRBV5-4 with TRBJ1-2; D uncertain. Germline loops: CDR1 SGHNT, CDR2 YYREEE (reference sequence). The V end lost 4 bases, the J end lost 8 bases, and 15 bases lay between the germline ends. This CDR3 has 13 residues. The CDR3 coding sequence is TGTGCCAGCAGCCCAAGGTCCTCTAGGGGCTACACCTTC. Protein: CASSPRSSRGYTF.

This clone was counted once. The V gene is TRBV24-1, the J gene TRBJ2-1; 13 nucleotides match TRBD2. Per the germline V gene, CDR1 is KGHDR and CDR2 is SFDVKD. The CDR3 contains 17 residues. The V segment lost 3 bases and the J segment 8 bases; nucleotides outside the gene matches: 9. The CDR3 protein is CATSDPTGTSGTYEQFF. CDR3 in DNA: TGTGCCACCAGTGATCCAACCGGGACTAGCGGGACCTATGAGCAGTTCTTC.

The rearrangement joins TRBV3-1 (or the pseudogene TRBV3-2) to TRBJ2-1; TRBD1 is a possible D gene (5 bases). Between the trimmed V and J ends, which lost 0 bases and 2 bases, there was a span of 8 bases. This CDR3 has 15 residues. Germline lookup yields CDR1 LGHDT and CDR2 YNNKEL (reference sequence). The CDR3 loop reads CASSQEARAYNEQFF. CDR3 sequence (DNA): TGTGCCAGCAGCCAAGAAGCCAGGGCCTACAATGAGCAGTTCTTC.

The chain carries TRBV18 and TRBJ2-7, with 7 positions matching TRBD2. Germline CDR1 reads KGHSH; CDR2 reads LQKENI. V shed 3 bases and J 2 bases; nucleotides not matched to a gene: 13. CDR3 length: 17 residues. CDR3 residues: CASSPLVDDRGAYEQYF. The CDR3 DNA sequence: TGTGCCAGCTCACCTCTCGTCGACGATCGGGGGGCCTACGAGCAGTACTTC.

The chain has TRBV19 and TRBJ1-5, with 8 bases fitting TRBD1. V dropped 7 bases and J dropped 2; count of bases not matched to a gene: 7. The CDR3 totals 15 residues. Looked up from germline, CDR1 is LNHDA and CDR2 is SQIVND (reference sequence). CDR3 coding DNA: TGTGCCAGTATGGAGAACAGGGGGGGCAATCAGCCCCAGCATTTT. Amino acids: CASMENRGGNQPQHF.

The chain carries TRBV24-1 and TRBJ2-5; D is ambiguous. Trimming removed 3 bases at V and 1 base at J, with 11 bases between. In germline, CDR1 is KGHDR, CDR2 SFDVKD. This CDR3 is 15 amino acids long. The CDR3 loop reads CATSDPSTSQETQYF. CDR3 bases: TGTGCCACCAGTGATCCATCGACAAGCCAAGAGACCCAGTACTTC.

The genes are TRBV6-5 and TRBJ1-6; 10 bases are shared with TRBD1. The CDR3 consists of 14 residues. Germline trimming cut 3 bases from V and 9 bases from J; bases unmatched to any gene: 2. Germline V gene data show CDR1 as MNHEY and CDR2 as SVGAGI. This chain's CDR3 is CASSYRTGGSPLHF. The CDR3 region has the DNA TGTGCCAGCAGTTATAGGACAGGGGGTTCACCCCTCCACTTT.

The rearrangement uses TRBV18 and TRBJ2-1, with 7 bases matching TRBD1. The CDR3 covers 17 residues. Germline assignment: CDR1 KGHSH and CDR2 LQKENI. V was pared by 1 base and J by 2 bases, with 8 bases of the junction left unmatched. CDR3 DNA: TGTGCCAGCTCACCACGTCCTTCGGGACAGCCCTACAATGAGCAGTTCTTC. Translated: CASSPRPSGQPYNEQFF.

The chain recombines TRBV21-1 with TRBJ1-5; no check of the table's D call, TRBD1, against the DNA was made. TRBV21-1 counts as a pseudogene. The CDR3 length is 14 residues. CDR3 DNA sequence: TGTGCCAGGGTCTGGACAGGCAACAATCAGCCCCAGCATTTT. It specifies CARVWTGNNQPQHF.

The chain links TRBV9 to TRBJ1-1, with a tentative D call TRBD1 (6 bases). Germline loops: CDR1 SGDLS, CDR2 YYNGEE. The CDR3 extends over 14 amino acids. The V end lost 0 bases, the J end lost 4 bases, and 10 bases lay between the germline ends. The CDR3 DNA sequence: TGTGCCAGCAGCGTAGCAGGGGTGGGCACTGAAGCTTTCTTT. Residues: CASSVAGVGTEAFF.

The chain employs TRBV9 and TRBJ1-5; no clear D gene. The V gene lost 4 bases and the J gene lost 0 bases, with 11 bases spanning the gap. CDR1 is SGDLS and CDR2 is YYNGEE in the germline V gene. The CDR3 runs to 15 residues. CDR3 DNA: TGTGCCAGCAGCTCCGGGAGATATAGCAATCAGCCCCAGCATTTT. Translating it yields CASSSGRYSNQPQHF.